The 25 T cell receptor beta chains reported below all come from one sample, sequenced in a study of blood T cells in healthy people across ages. For the second PCR, which ran for roughly 7 to 11 cycles, a sample-barcoded 5' primer and a J-beta primer mix were used. A single record per CDR3 protein comes from TCRdb applying MiXCR to the 5' RACE reads. The sample contains around 1.7 million distinct CDR3 sequences, approximately 30% of which appear only once. Sequencing was performed on blood. These receptors were collected from a woman aged 25 to 39 in good health.

The chain has TRBV28 and TRBJ1-6; 7 bases map to TRBD1. The CDR3 length is 13 residues. Germline CDR1 is MDHEN and CDR2 is SYDVKM. Losses at the gene ends were 5 bases for V and 10 bases for J; bases not matched to a gene: 5. CDR3 in DNA: TGTGCCAGCAGTCGGGACAGATCCTCACCCCTCCACTTT. Its protein product is CASSRDRSSPLHF.

This clonotype was observed at least ten times. The J gene is TRBJ1-2, the V gene TRBV12-3 or TRBV12-4; possible D gene TRBD1, 6 bases. The CDR3 loop spans 14 amino acids. V lost 2 bases to trimming and J lost 4 bases, with 11 bases between them. The CDR3 loop is CASSLLRGRYGYTF. The CDR3 DNA sequence: TGTGCCAGCAGTTTACTCCGGGGGCGCTATGGCTACACCTTC.

This clonotype came up many times. The chain has TRBV15 and TRBJ2-6; D gene uncertain. Trimming left V 0 bases short and J 12 bases short, with 9 bases between. This CDR3 spans 13 amino acids. Germline-derived CDR1 and CDR2 are LNHNV and YYDKDF (reference sequence). CDR3 sequence: CATSRDQDVVLTF. Written as DNA, the CDR3 is TGTGCCACCAGCAGAGATCAAGACGTCGTCCTGACTTTC.

There are a few counts of this clonotype. The rearrangement uses TRBV7-9 and TRBJ2-5; D is unclear. Trimming removed 6 bases at V and 6 bases at J, with 8 bases between. In germline, CDR1 is SEHNR, CDR2 FQNEAQ (reference sequence). There are 11 residues in the CDR3. CDR3 DNA: TGTGCCAGCAGGCTTGGGAAGACCCAGTACTTC. The encoded protein is CASRLGKTQYF.

DNA of the CDR3: TGCAGTGCTAGAGAGGGACTCCCTCCCTACAATGAGCAGTTCTTC. This gives the protein CSAREGLPPYNEQFF. The V and J genes are TRBV20-1 and TRBJ2-1; D might be TRBD2 (6 bases). The CDR3 is 15 residues long. Germline CDR1 DFQATT, CDR2 SNEGSKA (reference sequence). V lost 0 bases and J 2 bases, leaving 11 bases between the germline ends.

Comment on this clonotype: A much larger clonotype is one base distant, so this may be a read error. J is TRBJ1-2 and V is TRBV29-1; 8 bases align to TRBD1. This CDR3 is 13 amino acids long. CDR1 and CDR2 from the germline V gene are SQVTM and ANQGSEA. The CDR3 nucleotides read TGCGTCGAGAAACAGGGGGGAAACTATGGCTACACCTTC. Translating gives CVEKQGGNYGYTF. Filled out from reference TRBV29-1 and TRBJ1-2, the complete variable domain reads SAVISQKPSRDICQRGTSLTIQCQVDSQVTMMFWYRQQPGQSLTLIATANQGSEATYESGFVIDKFPISRPNLTFSTLTVSNMSPEDSSIYLCVEKQGGNYGYTFGSGTRLTVV.

On this clonotype: Relative to the germline gene, one junction end is altered; a read error may explain this. V gene TRBV3-1 combines with J gene TRBJ2-1; tentatively, D is TRBD1 (5 bases). The CDR3 spans 15 residues. Germline V gene sequence: CDR1 LGHDT, CDR2 YNNKEL (reference sequence). The CDR3 region is CASSRGSSSYSEQFF. DNA for the CDR3: TGTGCCAGCAGCCGGGGCTCGAGCTCCTACAGTGAGCAGTTCTTC.

The chain employs TRBV10-3 and TRBJ2-5; the D is unclear. The length of the CDR3 is 13 residues. V was clipped by 6 bases and J by 3 bases, with 11 bases between them. Germline values: CDR1 ENHRY, CDR2 SYGVKD. For the CDR3, the DNA is TGTGCCATCAGAGGTGGAGTGGAAGAGACCCAGTACTTC. It encodes CAIRGGVEETQYF.

CDR3 in amino acids: CASSWGLAGGDTQYF. The CDR3 coding sequence is TGTGCCAGCAGCTGGGGACTAGCGGGAGGGGATACGCAGTATTTT. The chain joins TRBV7-2 to TRBJ2-3, with 16 nucleotides matching TRBD2. Germline V lookup: CDR1 SGHTA, CDR2 FQGNSA. The CDR3 loop spans 15 amino acids. V lost 4 bases, J lost 6 bases, and 1 base stayed unmatched.

This clonotype was counted ten times or more. V usage is TRBV20-1 and J usage is TRBJ2-7; TRBD2 might be the D (6 bases). Germline V lookup: CDR1 DFQATT, CDR2 SNEGSKA (reference sequence). Deletions cut 2 bases from V and 9 bases from J, with 11 bases between. The CDR3 has 11 amino acids. The CDR3 bases are TGCAGTGCTAGATATGGAGGGATGCAGTACTTC. It yields the protein CSARYGGMQYF.

The table lists this clonotype with many counts. This chain connects TRBV10-3 to TRBJ2-5, with 10 bases that match TRBD1. The V gene's germline CDR1 is ENHRY and CDR2 SYGVKD. After removal of 6 bases from V and 3 bases from J, the junction contained 10 bases not matched to a gene. The CDR3 loop spans 16 amino acids. CDR3 amino acids: CAISQRDRGVEETQYF. In nucleotides, the CDR3 is TGTGCCATCAGCCAGCGGGACAGGGGCGTGGAAGAGACCCAGTACTTC.

This clonotype turned up a few times. V is TRBV2 and J is TRBJ2-7; TRBD1 matches 11 bases. Trimming removed 6 bases from V and 3 bases from J; junction bases left unmatched: 7. Germline CDR1 and CDR2: SNHLY and FYNNEI. This CDR3 is 15 amino acids long. CDR3 amino acids: CASRETGTGGYEQYF. The CDR3 bases are TGTGCCAGCAGAGAAACCGGGACAGGGGGCTACGAGCAGTACTTC. Using reference TRBV2 and TRBJ2-7 for the parts outside the CDR3, the full variable domain is EPEVTQTPSHQVTQMGQEVILRCVPISNHLYFYWYRQILGQKVEFLVSFYNNEISEKSEIFDDQFSVERPDGSNFTLKIRSTKLEDSAMYFCASRETGTGGYEQYFGPGTRLTVT.

In its sample, this clonotype was seen a few times. The chain links TRBV11-2 to TRBJ2-1; 9 nucleotides line up with TRBD1. The V gene's germline CDR1 is SGHAT and CDR2 FQNNGV. The CDR3 is 15 residues long. J lost 10 bases, V lost 3 bases, and 10 bases had no gene match. CDR3 in DNA: TGTGCCAGCAGCTTTTGGGGACAGGGAGTTGAGGAGCAGTTCTTC. Translated, it gives CASSFWGQGVEEQFF.

The sample holds a few counts of this clonotype. The CDR3: CASSLDTLRSTDTQYF. The CDR3 nucleotides are TGTGCCAGCAGCTTGGATACACTGAGGAGCACAGATACGCAGTATTTT. This rearrangement joins TRBV5-4 to TRBJ2-3; D is uncertain. This CDR3 contains 16 residues. From germline, CDR1 is SGHNT and CDR2 YYREEE (reference sequence). Trimming took off 0 bases at V and 0 bases at J, with 11 bases between the two ends.

V and J are TRBV6-5 and TRBJ1-4, with TRBD1 matching 7 bases. Germline CDR1 reads MNHEY; CDR2 reads SVGAGI. Trimming removed 5 bases from V and 7 bases from J; junction bases left unmatched: 4. CDR3 length: 13 residues. This CDR3 reads CASSRGQAEKLFF. The CDR3, as DNA: TGTGCCAGCAGTAGAGGACAGGCTGAAAAACTGTTTTTT.

About this clonotype: This may be a read error, as it is one base from a much larger clone. The V gene is TRBV5-1, the J gene TRBJ2-3; D remains unclear. This CDR3 has 14 residues. Looked up from germline, CDR1 is SGHRS and CDR2 is YFSETQ. In nucleotides, the CDR3 is TGCGCCAACAGCTTGATGGGGAGCACAGATACGCAGTATTTT. It specifies CANSLMGSTDTQYF.

This clonotype was recorded a few times. This chain uses TRBV6-6 with TRBJ1-5; a possible D gene is TRBD1 (5 bases). V lost 0 bases and J 0 bases, leaving 9 bases between the germline ends. CDR1 and CDR2 (germline): MNHNY, SVGAGI (reference sequence). The CDR3 loop spans 16 amino acids. In DNA, the CDR3 is TGTGCCAGCAGTTACTCGAGTAGGGGTAGCAATCAGCCCCAGCATTTT. Translating it yields CASSYSSRGSNQPQHF.

This clonotype has only a few counts. DNA for the CDR3: TGTGCCAGCAGAAGGGGTCGCCAGCCCCAGCATTTT. Amino acid sequence: CASRRGRQPQHF. The J gene is TRBJ1-5, the V gene TRBV28; possibly TRBD1 for D (5 bases). The CDR3 is made up of 12 amino acids. Deletions cut 6 bases from V and 7 bases from J, with 10 bases between. CDR1 is MDHEN, CDR2 SYDVKM, per germline.

This clonotype was recorded at least ten times. This rearrangement joins TRBV12-3 or TRBV12-4 to TRBJ1-2, with 9 nucleotides matching TRBD1. The junction had 7 bases not matched to a gene; V was cut back by 5 bases and J by 6 bases. The CDR3 covers 14 residues. The CDR3 loop reads CASSLTGQGDGYTF. CDR3 sequence (DNA): TGTGCCAGCAGTCTAACGGGACAGGGAGATGGCTACACCTTC.

This clonotype has just one count. The chain uses TRBV25-1 and TRBJ1-1; D may be TRBD1 (5 bases). The V end lost 1 base, the J end lost 4 bases, and 10 bases lay between the germline ends. Germline assignment: CDR1 MGHDK and CDR2 SYGVNS. The CDR3 extends over 14 amino acids. The CDR3 loop reads CASSESGFGTEAFF. DNA for the CDR3: TGTGCCAGCAGTGAATCAGGGTTCGGCACTGAAGCTTTCTTT.

This clonotype has a handful of counts. The V gene is TRBV30, the J gene TRBJ2-7; 8 nucleotides agree with TRBD2. V trimming: 5 bases; J trimming: 1 base; junction bases outside the gene matches: 7. The CDR3 has 14 residues. In germline, CDR1 is GTSNPN, CDR2 SVGIG (reference sequence). The CDR3 DNA follows: TGTGCCTGGGCCAGGACTAGCAATTCCTACGAGCAGTACTTC. Translated: CAWARTSNSYEQYF.

Points on this clonotype: A much larger clonotype is one base distant, so this may be a read error. This chain connects TRBV29-1 to TRBJ2-1, with D maybe TRBD1 (5 bases). V was clipped by 5 bases and J by 13 bases, with 18 bases between them. Germline CDR1 and CDR2: SQVTM and ANQGSEA. This CDR3 has 12 residues. CDR3 amino acids: CSVFRVRDIQFF. CDR3 nucleotides: TGCAGCGTTTTCAGGGTTCGAGACATTCAGTTCTTC.

The genes are TRBV14 and TRBJ1-4; D is unresolved. The CDR3 contains 14 residues. The germline CDR1 and CDR2 sequences are SGHDN and FVKESK. V lost 0 bases and J 7 bases, leaving 9 bases between the germline ends. In nucleotides, the CDR3 is TGTGCCAGCAGCCAAGAAGTGGGGTTTGAAAAACTGTTTTTT. Protein: CASSQEVGFEKLFF.

V gene TRBV7-9 combines with J gene TRBJ1-1; D unclear. The germline V and J ends were trimmed by 4 bases and 2 bases, with 11 bases remaining between them. The V gene's germline CDR1 is SEHNR and CDR2 FQNEAQ (reference sequence). This CDR3 spans 14 amino acids. The CDR3 spells CASSSTNRNTEAFF. CDR3 in DNA: TGTGCCAGCAGCTCGACTAATCGAAACACTGAAGCTTTCTTT.

This clonotype has ten or more counts. The chain is built from TRBV6-5 and TRBJ2-1; 9 nucleotides align to TRBD1. Germline CDR1 MNHEY, CDR2 SVGAGI. V trimming: 1 base; J trimming: 0 bases; junction bases outside the gene matches: 1. CDR3 size: 16 residues. The DNA of the CDR3 is TGTGCCAGCAGTTACTTGGACAGGGGCTCCTACAATGAGCAGTTCTTC. Translated, it gives CASSYLDRGSYNEQFF.